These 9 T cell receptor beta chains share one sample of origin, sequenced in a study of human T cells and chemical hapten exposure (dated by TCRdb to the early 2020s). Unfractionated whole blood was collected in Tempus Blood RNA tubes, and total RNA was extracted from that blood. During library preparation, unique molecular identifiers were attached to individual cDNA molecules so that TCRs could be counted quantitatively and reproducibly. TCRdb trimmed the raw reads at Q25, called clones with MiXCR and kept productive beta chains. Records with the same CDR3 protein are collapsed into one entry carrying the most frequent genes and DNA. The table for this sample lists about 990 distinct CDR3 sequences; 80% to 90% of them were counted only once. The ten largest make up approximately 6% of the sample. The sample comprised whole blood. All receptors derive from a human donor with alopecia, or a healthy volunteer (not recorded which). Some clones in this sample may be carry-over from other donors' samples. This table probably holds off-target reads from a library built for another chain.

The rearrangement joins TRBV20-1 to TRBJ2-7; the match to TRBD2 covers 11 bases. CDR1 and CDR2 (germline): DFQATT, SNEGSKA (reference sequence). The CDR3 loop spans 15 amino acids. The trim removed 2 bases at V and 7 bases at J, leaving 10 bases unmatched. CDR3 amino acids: CSARQTSGTGLEQYF. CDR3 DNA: TGCAGTGCTAGACAGACTAGCGGGACGGGCCTGGAGCAGTACTTC.

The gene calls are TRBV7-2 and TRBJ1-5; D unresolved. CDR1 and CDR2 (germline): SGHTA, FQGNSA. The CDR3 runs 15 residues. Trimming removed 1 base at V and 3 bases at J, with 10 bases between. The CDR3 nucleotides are TGTGCCAGCAGCTTAGAGGGCAGCCTCAATCAGCCCCAGCATTTT. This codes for CASSLEGSLNQPQHF.

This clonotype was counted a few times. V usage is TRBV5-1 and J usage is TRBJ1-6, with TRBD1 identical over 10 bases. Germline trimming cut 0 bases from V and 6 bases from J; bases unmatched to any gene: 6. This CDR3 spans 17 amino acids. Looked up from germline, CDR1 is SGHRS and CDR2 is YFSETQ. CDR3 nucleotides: TGCGCCAGCAGCTTGGGTACGACAGGGGGCCGTAATTCACCCCTCCACTTT. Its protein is CASSLGTTGGRNSPLHF.

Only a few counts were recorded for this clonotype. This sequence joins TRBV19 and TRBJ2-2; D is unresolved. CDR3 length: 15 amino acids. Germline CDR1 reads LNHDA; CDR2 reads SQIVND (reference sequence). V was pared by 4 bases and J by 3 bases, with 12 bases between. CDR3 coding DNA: TGTGCCAGTAGTACGGTCGCGGAAGACACCGGGGAGCTGTTTTTT. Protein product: CASSTVAEDTGELFF.

The CDR3 protein is CASSHDPAGTSTDTQYF. CDR3 in DNA: TGTGCCAGCAGCCATGACCCAGCGGGTACTAGCACAGATACGCAGTATTTT. The genes are TRBV14 and TRBJ2-3, with a tentative D call TRBD2 (6 bases). The CDR3 extends over 17 amino acids. Between the trimmed V and J ends, which lost 3 bases and 0 bases, there was a span of 16 bases. CDR1 SGHDN and CDR2 FVKESK come from the germline V gene.

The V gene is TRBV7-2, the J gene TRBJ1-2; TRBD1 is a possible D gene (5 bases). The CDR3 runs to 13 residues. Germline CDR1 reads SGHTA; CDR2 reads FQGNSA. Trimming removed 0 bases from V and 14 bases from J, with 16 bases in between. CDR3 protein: CASSLASPRAYTF. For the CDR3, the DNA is TGTGCCAGCAGCTTAGCGTCTCCCAGGGCCTATACCTTC.

Here the CDR3 DNA reads TGTGCCAGCAGCCAAGGCCGGGGGGAGGTGGAGACCCAGTACTTC. Translation: CASSQGRGEVETQYF. The chain links TRBV4-2 to TRBJ2-5; 7 positions agree with TRBD2. The V gene's germline CDR1 is LGHNA and CDR2 YNFKEQ. This CDR3 is 15 amino acids long. V shed 1 base and J 5 bases; nucleotides not matched to a gene: 7.

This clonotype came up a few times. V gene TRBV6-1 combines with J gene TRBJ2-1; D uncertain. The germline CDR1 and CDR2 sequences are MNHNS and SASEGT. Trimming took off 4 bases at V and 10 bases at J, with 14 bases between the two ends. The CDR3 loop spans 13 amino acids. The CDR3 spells CASSGLEVAEQFF. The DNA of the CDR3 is TGTGCCAGCAGTGGACTTGAGGTCGCGGAGCAGTTCTTC.

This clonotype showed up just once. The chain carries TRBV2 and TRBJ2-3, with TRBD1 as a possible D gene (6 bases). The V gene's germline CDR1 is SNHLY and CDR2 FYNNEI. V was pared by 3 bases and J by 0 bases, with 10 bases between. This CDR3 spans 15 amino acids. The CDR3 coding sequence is TGTGCCAGCAGTGAGAGGACAGCTAGCACAGATACGCAGTATTTT. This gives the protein CASSERTASTDTQYF.